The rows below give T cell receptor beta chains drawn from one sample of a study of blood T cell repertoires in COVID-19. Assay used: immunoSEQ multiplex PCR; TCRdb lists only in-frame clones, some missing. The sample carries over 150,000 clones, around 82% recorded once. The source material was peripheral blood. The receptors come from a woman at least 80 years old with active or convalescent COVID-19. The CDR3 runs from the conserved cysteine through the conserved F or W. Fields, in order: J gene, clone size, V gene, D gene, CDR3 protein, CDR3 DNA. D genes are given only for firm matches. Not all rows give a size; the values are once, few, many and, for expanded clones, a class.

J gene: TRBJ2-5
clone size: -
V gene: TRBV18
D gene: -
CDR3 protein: CASSPGGGETQYF
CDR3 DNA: TGTGCCAGCTCACCGGGCGGGGGCGAGACCCAGTACTTC

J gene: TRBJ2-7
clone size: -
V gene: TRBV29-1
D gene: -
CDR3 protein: CSAFGGYEQYF
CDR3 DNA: TGCAGCGCCTTCGGGGGCTACGAGCAGTACTTC

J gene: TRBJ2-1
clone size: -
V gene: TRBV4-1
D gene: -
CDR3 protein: CASSQERGSSYNEQFF
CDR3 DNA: TGCGCCAGCAGCCAAGAGCGGGGTAGCTCCTACAATGAGCAGTTCTTC

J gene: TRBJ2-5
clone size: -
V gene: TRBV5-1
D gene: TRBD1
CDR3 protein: CASSPGQGAQVTQYF
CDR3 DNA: TGCGCCAGCAGTCCGGGACAGGGGGCGCAGGTGACCCAGTACTTC

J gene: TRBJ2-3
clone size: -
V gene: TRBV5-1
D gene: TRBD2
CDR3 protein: CASKTSGASTDTQYF
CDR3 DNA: TGCGCCAGCAAGACTAGCGGGGCTAGCACAGATACGCAGTATTTT

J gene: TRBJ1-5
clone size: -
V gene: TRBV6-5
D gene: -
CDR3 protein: CASSYAGGPQHF
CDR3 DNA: TGTGCCAGCAGTTACGCCGGCGGGCCCCAGCATTTT

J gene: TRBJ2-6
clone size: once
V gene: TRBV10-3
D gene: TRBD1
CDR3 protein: CAISPRDRGSGANVLTF
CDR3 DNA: TGTGCCATCAGCCCCCGGGACAGGGGCTCTGGGGCCAACGTCCTGACTTTC

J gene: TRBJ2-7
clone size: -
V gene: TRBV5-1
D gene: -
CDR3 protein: CASSHDGDPSYEQYF
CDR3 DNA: TGCGCCAGCAGTCATGACGGGGATCCCTCCTACGAGCAGTACTTC

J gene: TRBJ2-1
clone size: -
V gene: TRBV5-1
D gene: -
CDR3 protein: CASSLGDRYNEQFF
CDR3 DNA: TGCGCCAGCAGCTTGGGAGACAGGTACAATGAGCAGTTCTTC

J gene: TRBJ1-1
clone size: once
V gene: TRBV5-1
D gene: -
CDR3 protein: CASSSGGYAEAFF
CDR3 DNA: TGCGCCAGCAGCTCAGGAGGTTACGCTGAAGCTTTCTTT

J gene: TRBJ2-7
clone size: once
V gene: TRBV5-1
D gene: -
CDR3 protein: CASSAYTGSISYEQYF
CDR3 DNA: TGCGCCAGCAGCGCTTATACAGGGTCGATTTCCTACGAGCAGTACTTC

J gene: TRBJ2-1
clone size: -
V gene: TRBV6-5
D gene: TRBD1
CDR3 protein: CASSYDARTGEEFF
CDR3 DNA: TGTGCCAGCAGTTACGACGCCCGGACAGGGGAAGAGTTCTTC

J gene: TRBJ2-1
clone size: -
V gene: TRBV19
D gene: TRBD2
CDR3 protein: CASSIVRLAHGNEQFF
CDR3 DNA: TGTGCCAGTAGTATAGTGAGACTAGCCCACGGAAATGAGCAGTTCTTC

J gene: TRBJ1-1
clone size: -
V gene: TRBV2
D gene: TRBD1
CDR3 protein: CASRGTGGNTEAFF
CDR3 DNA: TGTGCCAGCAGGGGGACAGGGGGCAATACTGAAGCTTTCTTT

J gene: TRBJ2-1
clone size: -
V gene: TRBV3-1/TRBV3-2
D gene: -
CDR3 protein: CASSQVGSSYNEQFF
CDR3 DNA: TGTGCCAGCAGCCAAGTGGGGAGCTCCTACAATGAGCAGTTCTTC

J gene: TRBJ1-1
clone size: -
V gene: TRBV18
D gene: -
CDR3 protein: CASSPPGRGSEAFF
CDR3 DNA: TGTGCCAGCTCACCACCGGGCAGGGGAAGTGAAGCTTTCTTT

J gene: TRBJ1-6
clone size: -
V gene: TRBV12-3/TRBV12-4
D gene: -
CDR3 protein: CASSSREGAPLHF
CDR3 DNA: TGTGCCAGCAGTTCTCGAGAGGGCGCACCCCTCCACTTT

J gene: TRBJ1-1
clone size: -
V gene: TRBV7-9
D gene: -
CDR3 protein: CASSGYRDETEAFF
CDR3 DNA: TGTGCCAGCAGCGGGTACAGGGATGAGACTGAAGCTTTCTTT

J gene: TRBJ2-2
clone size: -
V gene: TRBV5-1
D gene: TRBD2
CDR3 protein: CASSLVQRSSGNTGELFF
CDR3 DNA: TGCGCCAGCAGCTTGGTTCAGCGGTCTAGCGGAAACACCGGGGAGCTGTTTTTT

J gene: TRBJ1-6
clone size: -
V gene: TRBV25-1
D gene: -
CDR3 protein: CASSESRGHSPLHF
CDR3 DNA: TGTGCCAGCAGTGAATCCAGGGGTCATTCACCCCTCCACTTT

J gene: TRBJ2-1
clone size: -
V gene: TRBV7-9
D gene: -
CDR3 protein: CASSLGRLEQFF
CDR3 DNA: TGTGCCAGCAGCTTAGGTCGTCTTGAGCAGTTCTTC

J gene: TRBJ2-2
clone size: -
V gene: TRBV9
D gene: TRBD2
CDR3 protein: CASSVDSGSYTGELFF
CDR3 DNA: TGTGCCAGCAGCGTAGACAGCGGGAGCTACACCGGGGAGCTGTTTTTT

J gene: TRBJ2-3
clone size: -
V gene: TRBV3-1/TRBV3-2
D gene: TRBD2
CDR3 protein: CASSPSSGGGPMGTDTQYF
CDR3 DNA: TGTGCCAGCAGCCCCAGTTCGGGGGGAGGGCCTATGGGCACAGATACGCAGTATTTT

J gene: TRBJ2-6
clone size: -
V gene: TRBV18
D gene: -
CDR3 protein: CASGGASGANVLTF
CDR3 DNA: TGTGCCAGTGGAGGTGCCTCTGGGGCCAACGTCCTGACTTTC

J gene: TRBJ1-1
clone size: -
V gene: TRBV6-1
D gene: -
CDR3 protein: CASSESGRNTEAFF
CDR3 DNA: TGTGCCAGCAGTGAATCCGGTAGGAACACTGAAGCTTTCTTT

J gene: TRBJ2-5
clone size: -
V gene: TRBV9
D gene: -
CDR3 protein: CASSVTGLQETQYF
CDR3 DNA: TGTGCCAGCAGCGTTACAGGGCTACAAGAGACCCAGTACTTC

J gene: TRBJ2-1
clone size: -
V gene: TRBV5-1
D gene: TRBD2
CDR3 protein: CASSFLAGTYNEQFF
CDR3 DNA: TGCGCCAGCAGCTTTTTAGCGGGGACCTACAATGAGCAGTTCTTC

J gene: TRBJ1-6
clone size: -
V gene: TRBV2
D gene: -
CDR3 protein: CASSVVMRGSPLHF
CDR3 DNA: TGTGCCAGCAGTGTTGTCATGAGAGGTTCACCCCTCCACTTT

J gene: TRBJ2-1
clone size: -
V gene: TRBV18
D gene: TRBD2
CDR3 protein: CASSRTSGNLYNEQFF
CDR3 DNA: TGTGCCAGCTCACGGACTAGCGGGAACCTCTACAATGAGCAGTTCTTC

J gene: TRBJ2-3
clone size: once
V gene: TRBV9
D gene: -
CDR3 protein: CASSVVSGADTQYF
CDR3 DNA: TGTGCCAGCAGCGTAGTCTCGGGTGCAGATACGCAGTATTTT

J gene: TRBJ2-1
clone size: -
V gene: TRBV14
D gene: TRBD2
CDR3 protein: CASSQDAGAYNEQFF
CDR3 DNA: TGTGCCAGCAGCCAAGATGCGGGGGCCTACAATGAGCAGTTCTTC

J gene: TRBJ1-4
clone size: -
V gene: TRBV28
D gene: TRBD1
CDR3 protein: CASSLAGQGASPATNEKLFF
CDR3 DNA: TGTGCCAGCAGTTTAGCGGGACAGGGGGCTTCACCTGCAACTAATGAAAAACTGTTTTTT

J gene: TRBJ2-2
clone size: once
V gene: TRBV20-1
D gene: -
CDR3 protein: CSASRGNTGELFF
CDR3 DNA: TGCAGTGCTAGTAGGGGGAACACCGGGGAGCTGTTTTTT

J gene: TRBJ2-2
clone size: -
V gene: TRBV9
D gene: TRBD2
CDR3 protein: CASREGLAGVGELFF
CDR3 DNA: TGTGCCAGCAGAGAGGGACTAGCGGGGGTCGGGGAGCTGTTTTTT

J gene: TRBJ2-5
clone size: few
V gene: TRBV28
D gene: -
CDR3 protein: CASPPLVLGDEQETQYF
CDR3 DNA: TGTGCCAGTCCACCCTTAGTCCTCGGAGATGAGCAAGAGACCCAGTACTTC

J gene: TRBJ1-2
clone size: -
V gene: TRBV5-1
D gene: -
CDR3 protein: CASSSAGGSYGYTF
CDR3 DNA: TGCGCCAGCAGCTCGGCAGGAGGTTCTTATGGCTACACCTTC

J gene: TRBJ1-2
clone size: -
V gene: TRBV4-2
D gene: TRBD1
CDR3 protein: CASSQDPGTGVPLGYGYTF
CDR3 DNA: TGTGCCAGCAGCCAGGACCCCGGGACAGGAGTCCCGCTAGGCTATGGCTACACCTTC

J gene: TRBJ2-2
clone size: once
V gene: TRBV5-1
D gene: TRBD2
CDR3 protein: CASSSTGTSWEELFF
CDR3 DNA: TGCGCCAGCAGTTCGACCGGGACTAGCTGGGAGGAGCTGTTTTTT

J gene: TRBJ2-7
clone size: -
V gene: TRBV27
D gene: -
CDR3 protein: CASSLSGAQGQKRYEQYF
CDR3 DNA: TGTGCCAGCAGTTTATCGGGGGCCCAGGGCCAGAAGCGTTACGAGCAGTACTTC

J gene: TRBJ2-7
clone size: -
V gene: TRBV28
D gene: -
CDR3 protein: CASSPVGFYEQYF
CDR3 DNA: TGTGCCAGCAGCCCCGTCGGTTTCTACGAGCAGTACTTC

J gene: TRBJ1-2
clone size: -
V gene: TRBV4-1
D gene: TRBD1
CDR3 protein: CASSQAQTGGPTF
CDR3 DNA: TGCGCCAGCAGCCAAGCTCAGACAGGGGGCCCTACCTTC

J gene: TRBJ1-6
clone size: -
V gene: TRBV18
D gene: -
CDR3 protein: CASSPPGVYSPLHF
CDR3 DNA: TGTGCCAGCTCACCTCCCGGTGTATATTCACCCCTCCACTTT

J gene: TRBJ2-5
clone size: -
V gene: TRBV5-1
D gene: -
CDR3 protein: CASSLGLEETQYF
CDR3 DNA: TGCGCCAGCAGCTTGGGACTAGAGGAGACCCAGTACTTC

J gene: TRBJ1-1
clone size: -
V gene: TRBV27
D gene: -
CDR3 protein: CASSFLNTEAFF
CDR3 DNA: TGTGCCAGCAGTTTCTTGAACACTGAAGCTTTCTTT

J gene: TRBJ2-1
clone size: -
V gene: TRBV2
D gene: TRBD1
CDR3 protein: CASSEGQGHYNEQFF
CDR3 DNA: TGTGCCAGCAGTGAAGGACAGGGCCATTACAATGAGCAGTTCTTC

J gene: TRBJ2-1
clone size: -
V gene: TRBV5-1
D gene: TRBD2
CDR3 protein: CASSLVASGYNEQFF
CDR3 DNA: TGCGCCAGCAGCTTGGTGGCTAGCGGTTACAATGAGCAGTTCTTC

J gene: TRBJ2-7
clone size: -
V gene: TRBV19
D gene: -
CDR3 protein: CASHRGSGTVPHEQYF
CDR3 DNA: TGTGCCTCACACAGGGGGAGCGGGACAGTTCCACACGAGCAGTACTTC

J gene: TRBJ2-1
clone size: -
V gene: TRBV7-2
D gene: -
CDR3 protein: CASSHGTTTYNEQFF
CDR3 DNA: TGTGCCAGCAGCCACGGCACCACTACCTACAATGAGCAGTTCTTC

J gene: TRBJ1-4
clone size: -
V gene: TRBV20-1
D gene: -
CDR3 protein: CSARDLGKLFF
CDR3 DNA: TGCAGTGCTAGAGATCTAGGAAAACTGTTTTTT

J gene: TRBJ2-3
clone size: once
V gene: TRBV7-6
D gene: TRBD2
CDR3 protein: CASSLVPPGLAVSTDTQYF
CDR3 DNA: TGTGCCAGCAGCTTAGTCCCTCCGGGACTAGCGGTGAGCACAGATACGCAGTATTTT

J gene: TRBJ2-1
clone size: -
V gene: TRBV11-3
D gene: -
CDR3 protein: CASSLDRSPEQFF
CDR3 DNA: TGTGCCAGCAGCTTAGATCGGAGCCCTGAGCAGTTCTTC

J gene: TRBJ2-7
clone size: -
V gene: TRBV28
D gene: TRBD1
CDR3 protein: CASRDRDRDGQYF
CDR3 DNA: TGTGCCAGCAGGGACCGGGACAGGGACGGGCAGTACTTC